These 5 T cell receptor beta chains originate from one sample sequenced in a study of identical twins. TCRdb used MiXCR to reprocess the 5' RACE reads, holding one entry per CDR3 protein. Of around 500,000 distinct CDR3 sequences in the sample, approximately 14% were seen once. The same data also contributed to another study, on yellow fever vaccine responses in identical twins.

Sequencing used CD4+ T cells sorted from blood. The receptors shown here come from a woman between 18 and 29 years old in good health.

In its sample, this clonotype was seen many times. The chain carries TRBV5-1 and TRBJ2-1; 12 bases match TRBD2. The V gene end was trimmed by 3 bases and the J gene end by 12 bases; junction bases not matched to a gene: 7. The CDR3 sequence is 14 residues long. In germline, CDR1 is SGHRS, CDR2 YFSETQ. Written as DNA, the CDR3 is TGCGCCAGCAGCTGGGAGACTAGCGGGAGTCCGCAGTTCTTC. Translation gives CASSWETSGSPQFF.

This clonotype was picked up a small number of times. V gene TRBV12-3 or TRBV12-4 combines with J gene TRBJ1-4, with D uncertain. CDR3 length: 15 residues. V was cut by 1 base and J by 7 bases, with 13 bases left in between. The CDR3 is CASSLVGRAGEKLFF. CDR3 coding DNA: TGTGCCAGCAGTTTAGTAGGCCGGGCCGGTGAAAAACTGTTTTTT.

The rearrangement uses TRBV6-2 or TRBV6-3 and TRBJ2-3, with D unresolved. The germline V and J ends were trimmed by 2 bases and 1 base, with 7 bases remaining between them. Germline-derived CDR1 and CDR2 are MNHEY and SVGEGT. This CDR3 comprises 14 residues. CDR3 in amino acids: CASSYDGRTDTQYF. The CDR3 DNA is TGTGCCAGCAGTTACGACGGGCGCACAGATACGCAGTATTTT.

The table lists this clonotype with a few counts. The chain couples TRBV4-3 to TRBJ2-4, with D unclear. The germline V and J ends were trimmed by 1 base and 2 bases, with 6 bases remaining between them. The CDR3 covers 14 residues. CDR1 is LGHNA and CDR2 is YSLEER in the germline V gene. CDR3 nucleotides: TGCGCCAGCAGCCAAGCCGGGCCCAAAAACATTCAGTACTTC. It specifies CASSQAGPKNIQYF.

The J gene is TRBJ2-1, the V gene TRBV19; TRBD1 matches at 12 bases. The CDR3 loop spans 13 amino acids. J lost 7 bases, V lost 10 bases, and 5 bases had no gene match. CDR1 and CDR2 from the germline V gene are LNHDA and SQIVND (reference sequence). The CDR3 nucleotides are TGTGCCACCACGGGACAGGGGGCAAATGAGCAGTTCTTC. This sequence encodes CATTGQGANEQFF.